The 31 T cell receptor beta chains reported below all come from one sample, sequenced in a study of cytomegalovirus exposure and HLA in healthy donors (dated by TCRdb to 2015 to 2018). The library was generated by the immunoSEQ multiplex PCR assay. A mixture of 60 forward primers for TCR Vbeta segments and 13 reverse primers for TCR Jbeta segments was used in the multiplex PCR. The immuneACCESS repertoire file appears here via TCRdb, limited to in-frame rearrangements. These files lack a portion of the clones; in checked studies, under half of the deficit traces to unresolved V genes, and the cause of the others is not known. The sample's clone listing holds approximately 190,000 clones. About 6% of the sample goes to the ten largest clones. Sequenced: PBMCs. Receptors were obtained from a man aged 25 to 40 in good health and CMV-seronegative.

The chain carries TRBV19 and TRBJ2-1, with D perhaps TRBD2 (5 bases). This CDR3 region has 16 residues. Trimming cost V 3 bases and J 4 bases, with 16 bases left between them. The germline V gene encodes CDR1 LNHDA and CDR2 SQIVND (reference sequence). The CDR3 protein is CASSIDHQRPYNEQFF. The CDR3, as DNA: TGTGCCAGTAGTATCGACCACCAGCGGCCATACAATGAGCAGTTCTTC.

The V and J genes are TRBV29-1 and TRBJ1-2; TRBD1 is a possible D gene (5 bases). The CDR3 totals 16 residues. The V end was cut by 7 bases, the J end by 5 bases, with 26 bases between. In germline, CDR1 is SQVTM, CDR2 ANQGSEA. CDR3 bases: TGCAGCGCTGGGGGGGGGAGACAAGGGGACTCTTATGGCTACACCTTC. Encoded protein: CSAGGGRQGDSYGYTF. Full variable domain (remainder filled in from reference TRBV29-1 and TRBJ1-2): SAVISQKPSRDICQRGTSLTIQCQVDSQVTMMFWYRQQPGQSLTLIATANQGSEATYESGFVIDKFPISRPNLTFSTLTVSNMSPEDSSIYLCSAGGGRQGDSYGYTFGSGTRLTVV.

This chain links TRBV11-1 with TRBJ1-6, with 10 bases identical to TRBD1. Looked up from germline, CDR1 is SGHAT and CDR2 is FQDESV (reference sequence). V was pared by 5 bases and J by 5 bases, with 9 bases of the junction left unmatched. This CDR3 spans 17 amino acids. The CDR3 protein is CASSLRQGAKNNSPLHF. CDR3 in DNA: TGTGCCAGCAGCCTTAGACAGGGGGCGAAGAATAATTCACCCCTCCACTTT.

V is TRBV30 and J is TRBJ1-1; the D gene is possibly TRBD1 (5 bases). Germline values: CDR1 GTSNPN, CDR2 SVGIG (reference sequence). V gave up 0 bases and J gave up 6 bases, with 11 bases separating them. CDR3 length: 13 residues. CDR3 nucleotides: TGTGCCTGGAGTGTAGGGGCGGATGCTGAAGCTTTCTTT. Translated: CAWSVGADAEAFF. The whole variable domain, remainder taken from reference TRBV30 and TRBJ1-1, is SQTIHQWPATLVQPVGSPLSLECTVEGTSNPNLYWYRQAAGRGLQLLFYSVGIGQISSEVPQNLSASRPQDRQFILSSKKLLLSDSGFYLCAWSVGADAEAFFGQGTRLTVV.

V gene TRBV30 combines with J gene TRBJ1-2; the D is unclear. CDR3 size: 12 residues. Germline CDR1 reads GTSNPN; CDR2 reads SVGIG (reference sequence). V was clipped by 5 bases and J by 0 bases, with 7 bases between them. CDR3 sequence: CAWGRANYGYTF. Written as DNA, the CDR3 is TGTGCCTGGGGTAGAGCTAACTATGGCTACACCTTC.

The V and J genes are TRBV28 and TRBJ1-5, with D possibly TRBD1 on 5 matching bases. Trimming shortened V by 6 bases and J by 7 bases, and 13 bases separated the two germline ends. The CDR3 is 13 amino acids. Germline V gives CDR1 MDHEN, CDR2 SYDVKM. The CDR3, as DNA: TGTGCCAGCAGGCCGGGGGGAGAGCAGCCCCAGCATTTT. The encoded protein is CASRPGGEQPQHF. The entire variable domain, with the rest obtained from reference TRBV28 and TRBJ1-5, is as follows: DVKVTQSSRYLVKRTGEKVFLECVQDMDHENMFWYRQDPGLGLRLIYFSYDVKMKEKGDIPEGYSVSREKKERFSLILESASTNQTSMYLCASRPGGEQPQHFGDGTRLSIL.

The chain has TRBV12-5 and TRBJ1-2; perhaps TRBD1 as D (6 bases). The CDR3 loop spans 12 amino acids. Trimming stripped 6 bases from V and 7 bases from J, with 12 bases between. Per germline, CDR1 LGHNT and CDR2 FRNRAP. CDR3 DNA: TGTGCTAGTGGCGCGGGGGCAAGTGGCTACACCTTC. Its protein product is CASGAGASGYTF.

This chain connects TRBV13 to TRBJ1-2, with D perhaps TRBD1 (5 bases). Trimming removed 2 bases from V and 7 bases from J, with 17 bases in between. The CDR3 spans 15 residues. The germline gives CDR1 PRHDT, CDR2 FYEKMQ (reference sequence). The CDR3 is CASSLWSGKLSGYTF. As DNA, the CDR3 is TGTGCCAGCAGCTTATGGTCAGGGAAATTAAGTGGCTACACCTTC. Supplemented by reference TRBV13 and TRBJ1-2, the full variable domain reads AAGVIQSPRHLIKEKRETATLKCYPIPRHDTVYWYQQGPGQDPQFLISFYEKMQSDKGSIPDRFSAQQFSDYHSELNMSSLELGDSALYFCASSLWSGKLSGYTFGSGTRLTVV.

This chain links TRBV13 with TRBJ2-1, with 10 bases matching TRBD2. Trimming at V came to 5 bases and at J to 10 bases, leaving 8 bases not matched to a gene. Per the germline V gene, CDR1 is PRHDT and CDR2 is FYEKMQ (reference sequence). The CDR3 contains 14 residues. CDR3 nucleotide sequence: TGTGCCAGCAGCCAGACTAGCGGGTGGGGAGAGCAGTTCTTC. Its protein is CASSQTSGWGEQFF. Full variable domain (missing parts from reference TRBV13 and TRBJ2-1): AAGVIQSPRHLIKEKRETATLKCYPIPRHDTVYWYQQGPGQDPQFLISFYEKMQSDKGSIPDRFSAQQFSDYHSELNMSSLELGDSALYFCASSQTSGWGEQFFGPGTRLTVL.

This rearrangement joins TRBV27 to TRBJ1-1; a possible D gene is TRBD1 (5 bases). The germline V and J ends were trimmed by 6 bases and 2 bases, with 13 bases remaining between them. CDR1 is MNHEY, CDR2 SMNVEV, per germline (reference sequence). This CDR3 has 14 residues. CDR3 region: CASSRYDRNTEAFF. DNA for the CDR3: TGTGCCAGCAGCCGCTACGACAGAAACACTGAAGCTTTCTTT.

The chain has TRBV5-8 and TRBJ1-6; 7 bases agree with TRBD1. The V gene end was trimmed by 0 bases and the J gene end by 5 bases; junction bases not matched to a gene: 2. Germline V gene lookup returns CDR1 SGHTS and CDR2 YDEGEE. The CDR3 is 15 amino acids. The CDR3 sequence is CASSLEGGHNSPLHF. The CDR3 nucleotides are TGTGCCAGCAGCTTGGAAGGGGGCCATAATTCACCCCTCCACTTT.

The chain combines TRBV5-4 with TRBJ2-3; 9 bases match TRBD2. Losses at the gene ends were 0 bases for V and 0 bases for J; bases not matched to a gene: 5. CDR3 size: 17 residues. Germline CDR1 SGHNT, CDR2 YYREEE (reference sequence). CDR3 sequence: CASSLAASGASTDTQYF. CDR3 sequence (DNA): TGTGCCAGCAGCTTGGCGGCTAGCGGGGCTAGCACAGATACGCAGTATTTT. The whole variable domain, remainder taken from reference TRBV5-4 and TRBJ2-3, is ETGVTQSPTHLIKTRGQQVTLRCSSQSGHNTVSWYQQALGQGPQFIFQYYREEENGRGNFPPRFSGLQFPNYSSELNVNALELDDSALYLCASSLAASGASTDTQYFGPGTRLTVL.

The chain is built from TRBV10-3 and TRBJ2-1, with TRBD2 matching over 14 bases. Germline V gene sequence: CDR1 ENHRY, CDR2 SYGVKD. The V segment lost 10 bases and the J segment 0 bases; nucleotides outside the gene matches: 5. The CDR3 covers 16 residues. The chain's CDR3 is CATGLAGDYSYNEQFF. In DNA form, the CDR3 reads TGTGCCACGGGACTAGCGGGGGATTACTCCTACAATGAGCAGTTCTTC.

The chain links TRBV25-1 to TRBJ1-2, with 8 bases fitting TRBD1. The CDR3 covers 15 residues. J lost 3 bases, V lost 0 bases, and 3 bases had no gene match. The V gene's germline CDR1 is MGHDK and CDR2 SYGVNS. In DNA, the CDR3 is TGTGCCAGCAGTGAATACGGACAGGGAGACTATGGCTACACCTTC. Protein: CASSEYGQGDYGYTF.

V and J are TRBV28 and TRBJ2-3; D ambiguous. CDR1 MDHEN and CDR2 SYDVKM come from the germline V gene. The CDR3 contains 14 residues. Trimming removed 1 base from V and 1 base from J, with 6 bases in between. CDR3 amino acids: CASSLLQGTDTQYF. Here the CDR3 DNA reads TGTGCCAGCAGTTTATTGCAGGGCACAGATACGCAGTATTTT.

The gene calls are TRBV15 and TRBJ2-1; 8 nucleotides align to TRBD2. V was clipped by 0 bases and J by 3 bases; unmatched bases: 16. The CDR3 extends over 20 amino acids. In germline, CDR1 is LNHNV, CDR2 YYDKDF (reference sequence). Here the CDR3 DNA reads TGTGCCACCAGCAGAGATACCGGGGGGGCAGCTATTTCCTACTACAATGAGCAGTTCTTC. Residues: CATSRDTGGAAISYYNEQFF.

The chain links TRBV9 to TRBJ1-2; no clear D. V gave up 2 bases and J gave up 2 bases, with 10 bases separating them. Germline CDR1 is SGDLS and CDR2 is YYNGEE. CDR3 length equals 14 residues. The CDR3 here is CASSVYGENYGYTF. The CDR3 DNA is TGTGCCAGCAGCGTTTACGGGGAAAACTATGGCTACACCTTC. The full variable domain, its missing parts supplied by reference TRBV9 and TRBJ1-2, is DSGVTQTPKHLITATGQRVTLRCSPRSGDLSVYWYQQSLDQGLQFLIQYYNGEERAKGNILERFSAQQFPDLHSELNLSSLELGDSALYFCASSVYGENYGYTFGSGTRLTVV.

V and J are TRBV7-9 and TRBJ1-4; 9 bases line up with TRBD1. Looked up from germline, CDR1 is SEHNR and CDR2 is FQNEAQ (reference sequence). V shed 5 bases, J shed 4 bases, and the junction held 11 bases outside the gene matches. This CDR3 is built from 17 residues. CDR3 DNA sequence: TGTGCCAGCAGCCTCGGACAGGGGAGGCCCGGTAATGAAAAACTGTTTTTT. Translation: CASSLGQGRPGNEKLFF.

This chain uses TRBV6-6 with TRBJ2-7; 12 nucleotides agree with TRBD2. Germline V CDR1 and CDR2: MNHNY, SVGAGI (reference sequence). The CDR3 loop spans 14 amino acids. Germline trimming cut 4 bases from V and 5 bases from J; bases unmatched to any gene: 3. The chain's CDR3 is CASSFGLAGHEQYF. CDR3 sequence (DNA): TGTGCCAGCAGTTTCGGACTAGCGGGACACGAGCAGTACTTC.

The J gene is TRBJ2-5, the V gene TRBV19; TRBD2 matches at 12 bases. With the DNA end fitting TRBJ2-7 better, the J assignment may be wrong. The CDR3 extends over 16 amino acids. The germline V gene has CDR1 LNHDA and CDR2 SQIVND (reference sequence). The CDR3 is CASSPPRLAGAGEQYF. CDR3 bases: TGTGCCAGTAGTCCCCCCCGACTAGCGGGGGCAGGCGAGCAGTACTTC.

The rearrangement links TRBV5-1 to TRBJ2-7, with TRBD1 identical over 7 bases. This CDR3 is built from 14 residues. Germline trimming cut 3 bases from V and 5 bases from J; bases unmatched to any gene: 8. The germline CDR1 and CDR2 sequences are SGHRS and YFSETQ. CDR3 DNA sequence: TGCGCCAGCAGCTCCGGACAGGACAGAAACGAGCAGTACTTC. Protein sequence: CASSSGQDRNEQYF.

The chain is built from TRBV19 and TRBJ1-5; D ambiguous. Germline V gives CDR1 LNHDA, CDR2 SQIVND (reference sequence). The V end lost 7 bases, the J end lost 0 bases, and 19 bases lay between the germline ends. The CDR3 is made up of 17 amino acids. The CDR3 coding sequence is TGTGCCAGTACCCACACGCGGGGAGCAGGTAGCAATCAGCCCCAGCATTTT. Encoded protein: CASTHTRGAGSNQPQHF. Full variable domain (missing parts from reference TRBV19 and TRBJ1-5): DGGITQSPKYLFRKEGQNVTLSCEQNLNHDAMYWYRQDPGQGLRLIYYSQIVNDFQKGDIAEGYSVSREKKESFPLTVTSAQKNPTAFYLCASTHTRGAGSNQPQHFGDGTRLSIL.

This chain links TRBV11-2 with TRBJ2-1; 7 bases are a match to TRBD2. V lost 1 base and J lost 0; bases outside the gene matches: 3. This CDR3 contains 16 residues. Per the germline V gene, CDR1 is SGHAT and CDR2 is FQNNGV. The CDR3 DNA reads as TGTGCCAGCAGCTTAGGGGGGAGGGACTCCTACAATGAGCAGTTCTTC. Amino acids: CASSLGGRDSYNEQFF.

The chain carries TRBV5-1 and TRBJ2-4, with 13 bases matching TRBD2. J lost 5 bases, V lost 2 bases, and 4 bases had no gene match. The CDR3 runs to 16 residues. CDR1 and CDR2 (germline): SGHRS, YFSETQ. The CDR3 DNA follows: TGCGCCAGCAGCTTTGGACTAGCGGGAGAGGAAAACATTCAGTACTTC. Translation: CASSFGLAGEENIQYF.

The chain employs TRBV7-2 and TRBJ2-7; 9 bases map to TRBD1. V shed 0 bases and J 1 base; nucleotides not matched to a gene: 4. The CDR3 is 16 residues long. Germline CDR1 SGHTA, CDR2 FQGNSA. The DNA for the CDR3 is TGTGCCAGCAGCTTAGCCACAGGACAGGGGTCCTACGAGCAGTACTTC. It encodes CASSLATGQGSYEQYF. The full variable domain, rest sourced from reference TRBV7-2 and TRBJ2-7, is GAGVSQSPSNKVTEKGKDVELRCDPISGHTALYWYRQSLGQGLEFLIYFQGNSAPDKSGLPSDRFSAERTGGSVSTLTIQRTQQEDSAVYLCASSLATGQGSYEQYFGPGTRLTVT.

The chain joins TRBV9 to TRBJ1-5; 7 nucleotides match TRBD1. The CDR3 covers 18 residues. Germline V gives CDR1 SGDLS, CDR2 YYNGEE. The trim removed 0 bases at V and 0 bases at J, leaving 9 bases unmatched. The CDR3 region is CASSVEGATKHSNQPQHF. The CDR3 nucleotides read TGTGCCAGCAGCGTAGAGGGGGCCACAAAACATAGCAATCAGCCCCAGCATTTT.

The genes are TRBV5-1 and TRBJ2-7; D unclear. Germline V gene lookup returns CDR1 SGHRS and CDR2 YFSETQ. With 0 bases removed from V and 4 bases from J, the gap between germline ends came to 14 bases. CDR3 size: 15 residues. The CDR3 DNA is TGCGCCAGCAGCTTGGGAGGCGGCTTATTATACGAGCAGTACTTC. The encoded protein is CASSLGGGLLYEQYF.

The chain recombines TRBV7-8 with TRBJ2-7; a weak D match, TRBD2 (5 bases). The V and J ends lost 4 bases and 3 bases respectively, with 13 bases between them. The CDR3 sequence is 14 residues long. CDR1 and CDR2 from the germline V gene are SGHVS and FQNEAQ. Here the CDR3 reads CASSSLSGGYEQYF. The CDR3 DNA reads TGTGCCAGCAGCTCCTTATCAGGAGGCTACGAGCAGTACTTC.

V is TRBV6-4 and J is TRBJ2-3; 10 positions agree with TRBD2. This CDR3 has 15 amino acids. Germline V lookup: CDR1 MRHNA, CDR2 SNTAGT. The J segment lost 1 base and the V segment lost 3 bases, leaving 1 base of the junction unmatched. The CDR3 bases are TGTGCCAGCAGTGAAGGGACTAGCGGCACAGATACGCAGTATTTT. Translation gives CASSEGTSGTDTQYF.

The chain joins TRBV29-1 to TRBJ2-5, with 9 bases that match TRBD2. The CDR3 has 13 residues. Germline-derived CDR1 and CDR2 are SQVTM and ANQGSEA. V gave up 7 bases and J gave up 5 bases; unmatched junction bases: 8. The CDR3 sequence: CSAPLAGLETQYF. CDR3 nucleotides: TGCAGCGCTCCTCTAGCGGGGTTGGAGACCCAGTACTTC.

The CDR3 DNA reads as TGCAGCGCACTTCAGGGTACGGTGAACACTGAAGCTTTCTTT. Amino acids: CSALQGTVNTEAFF. The chain couples TRBV29-1 to TRBJ1-1, with D maybe TRBD1 (5 bases). Trimming stripped 7 bases from V and 0 bases from J, with 15 bases between. Per germline, CDR1 SQVTM and CDR2 ANQGSEA. The CDR3 is made up of 14 amino acids.